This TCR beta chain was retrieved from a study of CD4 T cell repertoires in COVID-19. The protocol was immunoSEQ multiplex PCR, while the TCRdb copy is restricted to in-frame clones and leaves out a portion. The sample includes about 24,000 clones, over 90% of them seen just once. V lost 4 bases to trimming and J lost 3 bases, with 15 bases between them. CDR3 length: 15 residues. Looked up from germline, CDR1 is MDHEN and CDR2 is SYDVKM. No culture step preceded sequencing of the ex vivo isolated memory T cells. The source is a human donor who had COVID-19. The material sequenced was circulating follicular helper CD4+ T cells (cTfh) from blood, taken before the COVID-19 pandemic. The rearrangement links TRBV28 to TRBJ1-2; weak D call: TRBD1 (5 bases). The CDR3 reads CASSSAGRTYYGYTF. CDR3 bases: TGTGCCAGCAGTTCCGCAGGGCGAACGTACTATGGCTACACCTTC.